This TCR beta chain is from a study of blood T cell repertoires in COVID-19. Data came from immunoSEQ multiplex PCR; TCRdb stores just in-frame clones and leaves some out. The repertoire consists of over 300,000 clones, with about 82% occurring once and the leading ten covering around 1.7%. The germline V gene encodes CDR1 SGHNT and CDR2 YYREEE (reference sequence). Trimming left V 3 bases short and J 9 bases short, with 19 bases between. The CDR3 covers 15 residues. Material for sequencing was peripheral blood. The origin of this receptor is a woman aged 45-65 years with acute or convalescent COVID-19. The chain is built from TRBV5-4 and TRBJ1-3; D perhaps matches TRBD1 (5 bases). Here the CDR3 reads CASSYQGNIGGTIYF. CDR3 DNA: TGTGCCAGCAGCTATCAGGGAAATATCGGTGGCACCATATATTTT.